Listed here are 9 T cell receptor beta chains from one sample, sequenced in a study of T cell changes during pregnancy in multiple sclerosis. Sequencing was performed with immunoSEQ multiplex PCR; in TCRdb, only in-frame clones are kept and a portion is missing. The repertoire has 35,000 to 45,000 clones, approximately 91% of them found once; the top ten carry 1.5% to 2%. The sample consisted of CD4+ T cells from peripheral blood mononuclear cells, taken after pregnancy. These receptors were taken from a female donor in good health, enrolled as a control in a pregnancy study.

The gene calls are TRBV25-1 and TRBJ2-7; D may be TRBD2 (5 bases). The V gene's germline CDR1 is MGHDK and CDR2 SYGVNS. Trimming stripped 6 bases from V and 1 base from J, with 10 bases between. The CDR3 is 13 amino acids. In DNA form, the CDR3 reads TGTGCCAGCAGCAAGACGGGATCCTACGAGCAGTACTTC. As protein: CASSKTGSYEQYF.

This clone was seen just once. This rearrangement joins TRBV6-6 to TRBJ1-1, with 8 bases identical to TRBD1. Germline CDR1 MNHNY, CDR2 SVGAGI (reference sequence). The junction had 10 bases not matched to a gene; V was cut back by 10 bases and J by 12 bases. This CDR3 is 11 amino acids long. CDR3 in amino acids: CATSRDRSTFF. The CDR3 DNA reads TGTGCCACCTCCAGGGACAGGTCGACTTTCTTT.

The chain carries TRBV6-5 and TRBJ2-7; TRBD1 aligns across 7 bases. The trim removed 0 bases at V and 3 bases at J, leaving 5 bases unmatched. Germline V CDR1 and CDR2: MNHEY, SVGAGI. The CDR3 extends over 15 amino acids. The CDR3 DNA reads TGTGCCAGCAGTTACTCTTCGACAGGGAGCTACGAGCAGTACTTC. It codes for CASSYSSTGSYEQYF.

The gene calls are TRBV10-2 and TRBJ2-7; maybe TRBD1 (5 bases). Germline CDR1 reads WSHSY; CDR2 reads SAAADI. The CDR3 spans 13 residues. Between the trimmed V and J ends, which lost 10 bases and 5 bases, there was a span of 18 bases. The CDR3 spells CAIGPEQENEQYF. CDR3 sequence (DNA): TGCGCCATCGGACCGGAACAGGAAAACGAGCAGTACTTC.

The rearrangement uses TRBV5-1 and TRBJ2-6; the D gene is possibly TRBD1 (5 bases). Germline CDR1 is SGHRS and CDR2 is YFSETQ. V was clipped by 0 bases and J by 2 bases, with 12 bases between them. The CDR3 length is 17 residues. CDR3 in amino acids: CASSLDPKGTGANVLTF. DNA for the CDR3: TGCGCCAGCAGCTTGGATCCAAAGGGGACTGGGGCCAACGTCCTGACTTTC.

The chain couples TRBV2 to TRBJ1-2; D unclear. CDR3 length equals 14 residues. Trimming pared 7 bases from V and 2 bases from J, leaving 14 bases between. Looked up from germline, CDR1 is SNHLY and CDR2 is FYNNEI. This CDR3 reads CASTTARANYGYTF. CDR3 coding DNA: TGTGCCAGCACGACGGCGCGGGCGAACTATGGCTACACCTTC. Based on the CDR3 plus reference TRBV2 and TRBJ1-2, the full variable domain is EPEVTQTPSHQVTQMGQEVILRCVPISNHLYFYWYRQILGQKVEFLVSFYNNEISEKSEIFDDQFSVERPDGSNFTLKIRSTKLEDSAMYFCASTTARANYGYTFGSGTRLTVV.

The V gene is TRBV19, the J gene TRBJ2-1; 14 positions agree with TRBD2. This CDR3 comprises 15 residues. V lost 5 bases, J lost 8 bases, and 5 bases stayed unmatched. The V gene's germline CDR1 is LNHDA and CDR2 SQIVND (reference sequence). The CDR3 reads CASSPLTSGGDEQFF. The DNA of the CDR3 is TGTGCCAGTAGTCCCCTGACTAGCGGGGGGGATGAGCAGTTCTTC.

A remark on this clone: This specimen includes other DNA sequences encoding the same CDR3. V is TRBV27 and J is TRBJ1-5; a possible D gene is TRBD1 (5 bases). Between the trimmed V and J ends, which lost 3 bases and 2 bases, there was a span of 11 bases. CDR1 and CDR2 from the germline V gene are MNHEY and SMNVEV (reference sequence). This CDR3 comprises 15 residues. The CDR3 sequence: CASSLGTGGNQPQHF. CDR3 coding DNA: TGTGCCAGCAGTTTGGGCACAGGAGGCAATCAGCCCCAGCATTTT.

J is TRBJ2-1 and V is TRBV7-3; 11 positions match TRBD2. This CDR3 has 16 amino acids. The V and J ends lost 5 bases and 1 base, in that order; junction bases with no gene match: 4. In germline, CDR1 is SGHTA, CDR2 FQGTGA. The DNA of the CDR3 is TGTGCCAGCAGCCAACTAGCGGGAGATTCCTACAATGAGCAGTTCTTC. This encodes CASSQLAGDSYNEQFF.